This T cell receptor beta chain comes out of a study of blood T cells in healthy people across ages. The study drew donors from healthy Caucasian individuals in Russia aged roughly 6 to 90. The study isolated at least 6.5 million PBMCs from each sample. Extracted total RNA amounted to at least 5.5 micrograms for each sample. A second PCR of about 6 to 12 cycles used a sample-barcoded 5' primer and a J-beta primer mix. The template-switch adaptor, which had 12 random nucleotides, put a tag on each cDNA molecule. TCRdb fed the 5' RACE reads into MiXCR, producing one record per CDR3 protein. The sample shows hundreds of thousands of distinct CDR3 sequences, 45% to 50% of them seen only once. This clonotype was seen only a few times. The sample comprised blood. This TCR derives from a young man in good health.

The CDR3 sequence: CASGTSGKTYEQYF. CDR3 nucleotides: TGTGCCAGCGGCACTAGCGGGAAAACCTACGAGCAGTACTTC. This rearrangement joins TRBV12-3 or TRBV12-4 to TRBJ2-7, with 10 bases aligning to TRBD2. Trimming at V came to 8 bases and at J to 2 bases, leaving 6 bases not matched to a gene. This CDR3 is built from 14 residues.